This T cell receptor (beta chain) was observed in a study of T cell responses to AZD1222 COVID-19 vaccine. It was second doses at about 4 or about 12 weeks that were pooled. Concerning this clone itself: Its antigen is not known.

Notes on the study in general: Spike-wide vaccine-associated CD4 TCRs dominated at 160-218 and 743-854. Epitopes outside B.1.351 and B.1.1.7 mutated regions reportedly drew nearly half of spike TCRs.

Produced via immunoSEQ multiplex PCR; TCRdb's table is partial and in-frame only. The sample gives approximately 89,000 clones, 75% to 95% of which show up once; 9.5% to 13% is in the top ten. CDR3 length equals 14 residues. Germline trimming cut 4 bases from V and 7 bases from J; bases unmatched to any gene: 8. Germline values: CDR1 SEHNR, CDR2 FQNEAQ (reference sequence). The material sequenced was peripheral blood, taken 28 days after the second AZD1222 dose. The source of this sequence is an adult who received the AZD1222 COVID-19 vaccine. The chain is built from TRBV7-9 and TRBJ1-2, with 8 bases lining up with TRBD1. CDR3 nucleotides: TGTGCCAGCAGCTCCAGGGGGCGCGGGGGTGGCTACACCTTC. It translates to CASSSRGRGGGYTF. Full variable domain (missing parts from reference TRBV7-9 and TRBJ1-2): DTGVSQNPRHKITKRGQNVTFRCDPISEHNRLYWYRQTLGQGPEFLTYFQNEAQLEKSRLLSDRFSAERPKGSFSTLEIQRTEQGDSAMYLCASSSRGRGGGYTFGSGTRLTVV.